A selection of T cell receptor beta chains follows, all from one sample in a study of radiotherapy plus CTLA-4 blockade in lung cancer. Clones were sequenced by immunoSEQ multiplex PCR, and TCRdb holds only the in-frame ones, with some missing. This repertoire shows tens of thousands of clones, roughly 84% found once; its top ten account for 35% to 45%. This specimen was peripheral blood, taken from a patient treated with radiotherapy plus ipilimumab. The receptor set was obtained from a human donor with non-small cell lung cancer that progressed on radiotherapy plus ipilimumab. The CDR3 runs from the conserved cysteine through the conserved F or W. The order of the fields is clone size, D gene, J gene, CDR3 length, V gene, CDR3 DNA, CDR3 protein. A D gene is named only where the DNA matches it firmly. Clone size, where shown, is once, few, many, or a class for clones that have expanded.

- | - | TRBJ2-1 | 16 | TRBV4-1 | TGCGCCAGCAGCCAAGTAGGTGGGAGCTCCTACAATGAGCAGTTCTTC | CASSQVGGSSYNEQFF
- | - | TRBJ2-3 | 15 | TRBV9 | TGTGCCAGCAGCGTAGAGTCAGGTCGCACAGATACGCAGTATTTT | CASSVESGRTDTQYF
once | - | TRBJ1-5 | 17 | TRBV4-1 | TGCGCCAGCAGCCAGATATGGTCCCAGGTGAGCAATCAGCCCCAGCATTTT | CASSQIWSQVSNQPQHF
- | - | TRBJ1-1 | 16 | TRBV18 | TGTGCCAGCTCACCACAGCAATTGGAAATGAACACTGAAGCTTTCTTT | CASSPQQLEMNTEAFF
- | - | TRBJ2-7 | 14 | TRBV5-1 | TGCGCCAGCAGCTTGGGGCAGCTACTCTCCGAGCAGTACTTC | CASSLGQLLSEQYF
- | - | TRBJ1-3 | 14 | TRBV2 | TGTGCCAGCAACCCGGAAATCTCTGGAAACACCATATATTTT | CASNPEISGNTIYF
few | TRBD2 | TRBJ2-1 | 14 | TRBV9 | TGTGCCAGCAGACCGACTAGCGGGTCTAATGAGCAGTTCTTC | CASRPTSGSNEQFF
- | TRBD1 | TRBJ2-2 | 13 | TRBV29-1 | TGCAGCGCTGACAGGGGAGGCACCGGGGAGCTGTTTTTT | CSADRGGTGELFF
- | - | TRBJ1-1 | 14 | TRBV6-6 | TGTGCCAGCAGTTACTCCGAGGAATCCACTGAAGCTTTCTTT | CASSYSEESTEAFF
- | TRBD1 | TRBJ1-1 | 16 | TRBV5-1 | TGCGCCAGCAGCTTGGTATCAGGCAGGGGGATGACTGAAGCTTTCTTT | CASSLVSGRGMTEAFF
- | TRBD1 | TRBJ1-4 | 14 | TRBV5-1 | TGCGCCAGCAGCTGGACAGGGATTAATGAAAAACTGTTTTTT | CASSWTGINEKLFF
- | - | TRBJ2-5 | 14 | TRBV30 | TGTGCCTGGAGTGTAGGCCGGCGGGATGAGACCCAGTACTTC | CAWSVGRRDETQYF
- | - | TRBJ1-2 | 18 | TRBV10-3 | TGTGCCATCCCTGATACGCGGGGGGCGTCCAACGGGAACTATGGCTACACCTTC | CAIPDTRGASNGNYGYTF
once | - | TRBJ2-3 | 15 | TRBV7-3 | TGTGCCAGCAGCCTAAGAAGGGGGGACACAGATACGCAGTATTTT | CASSLRRGDTDTQYF
- | - | TRBJ1-5 | 15 | TRBV7-6 | TGTGCCAGCAGCTACTCTGCCTGGAGCAATCAGCCCCAGCATTTT | CASSYSAWSNQPQHF
- | - | TRBJ2-1 | 16 | TRBV19 | TGTGCCAGTACCACCCTGGCGGTCCAGGGGGGGAATGAGCAGTTCTTC | CASTTLAVQGGNEQFF
- | - | TRBJ2-1 | 13 | TRBV27 | TGTGCCAGCAGTTCACCAGTATACAATGAGCAGTTCTTC | CASSSPVYNEQFF
- | TRBD1 | TRBJ2-2 | 15 | TRBV7-3 | TGTGCCAGCAGCTATACAGGGGGCTCCGCCGGGGAGCTGTTTTTT | CASSYTGGSAGELFF
- | - | TRBJ2-7 | 11 | TRBV20-1 | TGCAGTGCTAGCGACATCTACGAGCAGTACTTC | CSASDIYEQYF
- | - | TRBJ1-5 | 13 | TRBV19 | TGTGCCAGTAGTATAGCAGTCCATCAGCCCCAGCATTTT | CASSIAVHQPQHF
- | TRBD1 | TRBJ2-2 | 14 | TRBV7-7 | TGTGCTAGCAGCTTGCGGGACAGGTCCGGGGAGCTGTTTTTT | CASSLRDRSGELFF
- | - | TRBJ2-6 | 14 | TRBV30 | TGTGCCTGGAAATCTGGATCTGGGGCCAACGTCCTGACTTTC | CAWKSGSGANVLTF
once | - | TRBJ2-7 | 15 | TRBV5-1 | TGCGCCAGCAGTCCTACAGGGTCTCTTTCCTACGAGCAGTACTTC | CASSPTGSLSYEQYF
- | TRBD1 | TRBJ2-7 | 14 | TRBV7-9 | TGTGCCAGCAGCTTACAGGACAGGTCCCACGAGCAGTACTTC | CASSLQDRSHEQYF
- | - | TRBJ2-1 | 15 | TRBV5-1 | TGCGCCAGCAGCTTGGCTCGCACCTCCTACAATGAGCAGTTCTTC | CASSLARTSYNEQFF
- | - | TRBJ1-5 | 11 | TRBV28 | TGTGCCAGCAGTTTGGAATCAGCCCAGCATTTT | CASSLESAQHF
- | - | TRBJ1-2 | 15 | TRBV5-1 | TGCGCCAGCAGCTTGGAGCGGGTTTCTATGAATGGCTACACCTTC | CASSLERVSMNGYTF
few | - | TRBJ2-7 | 14 | TRBV29-1 | TGCAGCGTTAACCAACAGGGAGTATCTCGGGAGCAGTACTTC | CSVNQQGVSREQYF
- | - | TRBJ1-4 | 12 | TRBV18 | TGTGCCAGCTCGCCTGGCGGTGAAAAACTGTTTTTT | CASSPGGEKLFF
- | - | TRBJ2-7 | 13 | TRBV19 | TGTGCCAGTAGTATAGGCGTGGTTTACGAGCAGTACTTC | CASSIGVVYEQYF
- | - | TRBJ2-7 | 15 | TRBV7-8 | TGTGCCAGCAGCTCTCAGCGTATCCTACGTCGAGAGCAGTACTTC | CASSSQRILRREQYF
- | - | TRBJ1-5 | 16 | TRBV28 | TGTGCCAGCAGTTTGGGGACTGAGTATAGCAATCAGCCCCAGCATTTT | CASSLGTEYSNQPQHF
- | TRBD1 | TRBJ1-2 | 13 | TRBV10-2 | TGCGCCAGCAGTCTCTACAGGGGGTATGGCTACACCTTC | CASSLYRGYGYTF
- | TRBD2 | TRBJ2-1 | 13 | TRBV7-8 | TGTGCCACCGGGACTAGCGGTTACAATGAGCAGTTCTTC | CATGTSGYNEQFF
- | TRBD1 | TRBJ1-5 | 14 | TRBV30 | TGTGCCTGGAGTGTACTAGGGGGCAGGCAGCCCCAGCATTTT | CAWSVLGGRQPQHF
- | TRBD1 | TRBJ1-2 | 14 | TRBV30 | TGTGCCTGGAGTCAGGACAGGGGGGCATATGGCTACACCTTC | CAWSQDRGAYGYTF
- | - | TRBJ2-1 | 17 | TRBV5-1 | TGCGCCAGCAGCTTAGTGGGAGGAGGAGGGCCCCACAATGAGCAGTTCTTC | CASSLVGGGGPHNEQFF
- | - | TRBJ2-1 | 12 | TRBV29-1 | TGCAGCGTTGCGTCAGGGGTCAATGAGCAGTTCTTC | CSVASGVNEQFF
few | TRBD1 | TRBJ1-4 | 14 | TRBV19 | TGTGCCAGTAGTCCAGGGGGACCCAGTGAAAAACTGTTTTTT | CASSPGGPSEKLFF
- | - | TRBJ1-5 | 15 | TRBV6-5 | TGTGCCAGCAGCATAGACTTCTATAGCAATCAGCCCCAGCATTTT | CASSIDFYSNQPQHF